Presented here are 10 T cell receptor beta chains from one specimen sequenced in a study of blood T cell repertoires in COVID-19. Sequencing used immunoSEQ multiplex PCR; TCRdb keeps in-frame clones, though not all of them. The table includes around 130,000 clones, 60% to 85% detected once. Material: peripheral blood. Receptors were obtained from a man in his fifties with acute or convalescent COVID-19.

The CDR3, as DNA: TGCAGTGCCAGGGTGGTAAACGAGCAGTACTTC. Encoded protein: CSARVVNEQYF. The chain uses TRBV20-1 and TRBJ2-7; D might be TRBD1 (5 bases). The CDR3 has 11 amino acids. The V end was cut by 6 bases, the J end by 5 bases, with 11 bases between. Germline V lookup: CDR1 DFQATT, CDR2 SNEGSKA (reference sequence).

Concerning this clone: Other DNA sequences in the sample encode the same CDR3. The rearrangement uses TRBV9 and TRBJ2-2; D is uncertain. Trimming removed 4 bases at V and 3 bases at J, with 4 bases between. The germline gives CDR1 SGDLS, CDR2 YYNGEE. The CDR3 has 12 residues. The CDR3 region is CASSPDTGELFF. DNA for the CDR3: TGTGCCAGCAGCCCGGACACCGGGGAGCTGTTTTTT.

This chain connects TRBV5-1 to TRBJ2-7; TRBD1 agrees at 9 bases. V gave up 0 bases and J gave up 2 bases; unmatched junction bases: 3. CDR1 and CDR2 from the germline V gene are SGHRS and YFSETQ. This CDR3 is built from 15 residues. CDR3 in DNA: TGCGCCAGCAGCTTGGACAGGGGGCACCCCTACGAGCAGTACTTC. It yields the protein CASSLDRGHPYEQYF.

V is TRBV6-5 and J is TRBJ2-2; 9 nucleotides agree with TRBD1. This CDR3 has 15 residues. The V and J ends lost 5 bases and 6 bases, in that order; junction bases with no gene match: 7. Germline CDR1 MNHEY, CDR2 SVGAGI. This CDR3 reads CASSRTGVDAGELFF. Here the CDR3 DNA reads TGTGCCAGCAGTCGGACAGGGGTAGACGCCGGGGAGCTGTTTTTT.

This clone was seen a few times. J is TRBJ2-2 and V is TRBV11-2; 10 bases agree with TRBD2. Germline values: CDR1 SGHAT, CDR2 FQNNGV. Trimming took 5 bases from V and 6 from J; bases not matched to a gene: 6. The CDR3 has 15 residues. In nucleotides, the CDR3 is TGTGCCAGCAGCCGGACTAGCGGAAGGGCCGGGGAGCTGTTTTTT. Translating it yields CASSRTSGRAGELFF.

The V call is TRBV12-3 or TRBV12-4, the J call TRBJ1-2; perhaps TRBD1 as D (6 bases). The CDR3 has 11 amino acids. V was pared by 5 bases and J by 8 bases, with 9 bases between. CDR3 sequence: CASSRTEGYTF. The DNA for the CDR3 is TGTGCCAGCAGTCGGACAGAAGGCTACACCTTC.

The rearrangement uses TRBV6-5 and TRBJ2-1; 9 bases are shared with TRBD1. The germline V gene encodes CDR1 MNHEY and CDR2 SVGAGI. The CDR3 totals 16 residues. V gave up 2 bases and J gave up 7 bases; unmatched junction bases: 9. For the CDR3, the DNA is TGTGCCAGCAGTTACGGCGACAGGGGGTTGGGGAATGAGCAGTTCTTC. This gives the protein CASSYGDRGLGNEQFF.

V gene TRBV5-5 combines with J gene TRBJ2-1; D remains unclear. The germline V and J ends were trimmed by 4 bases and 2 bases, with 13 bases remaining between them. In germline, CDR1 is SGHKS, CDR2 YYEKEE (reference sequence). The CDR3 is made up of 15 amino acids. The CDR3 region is CASSPLVGPYNEQFF. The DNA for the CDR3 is TGTGCCAGCAGCCCGTTGGTGGGCCCCTACAATGAGCAGTTCTTC.

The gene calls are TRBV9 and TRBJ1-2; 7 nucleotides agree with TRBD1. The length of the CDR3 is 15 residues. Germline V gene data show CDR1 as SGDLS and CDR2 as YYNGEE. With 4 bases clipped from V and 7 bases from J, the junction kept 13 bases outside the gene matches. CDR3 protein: CASSLTPDRVSGYTF. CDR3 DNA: TGTGCCAGCAGCTTAACACCTGACAGGGTCTCTGGCTACACCTTC.

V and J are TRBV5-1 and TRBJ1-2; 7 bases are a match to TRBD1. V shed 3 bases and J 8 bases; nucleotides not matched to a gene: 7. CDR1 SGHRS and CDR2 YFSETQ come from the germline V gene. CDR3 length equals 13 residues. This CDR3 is CASSSSTGYGYTF. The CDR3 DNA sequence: TGCGCCAGCAGCTCCTCGACAGGGTACGGCTACACCTTC. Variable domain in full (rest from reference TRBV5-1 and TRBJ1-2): KAGVTQTPRYLIKTRGQQVTLSCSPISGHRSVSWYQQTPGQGLQFLFEYFSETQRNKGNFPGRFSGRQFSNSRSEMNVSTLELGDSALYLCASSSSTGYGYTFGSGTRLTVV.